The 3 T cell receptor beta chains in this list originate from one sample, sequenced in a study of cytomegalovirus exposure and HLA in healthy donors. PCR primers comprised 60 Vbeta and 13 Jbeta primers. Here immunoSEQ multiplex PCR was the method, and the copy in TCRdb shows in-frame clones only, minus some. The table shows 110,000 to 150,000 clones, with 79% occurring only once. Sequencing was performed on PBMCs. These receptors all come from a man aged 18 to 35 in good health and CMV-seronegative.

The V call is TRBV9, the J call TRBJ2-3; 9 bases line up with TRBD2. The V segment lost 0 bases and the J segment 4 bases; nucleotides outside the gene matches: 12. CDR1 is SGDLS and CDR2 is YYNGEE in the germline V gene. The length of the CDR3 is 18 residues. The CDR3 DNA reads as TGTGCCAGCAGCGTAGGAACTGGGAGCGGGGGGACCCCAGATACGCAGTATTTT. Translating gives CASSVGTGSGGTPDTQYF.

V and J are TRBV29-1 and TRBJ2-2; possible D gene TRBD1, 5 bases. V lost 3 bases, J lost 4 bases, and 21 bases lay in between. Germline CDR1 reads SQVTM; CDR2 reads ANQGSEA. The CDR3 is 17 amino acids. In DNA, the CDR3 is TGCAGCGTTGATTCCGGACGCCGTATCGACAGCACCGGGGAGCTGTTTTTT. Translating gives CSVDSGRRIDSTGELFF.

J is TRBJ2-3 and V is TRBV7-9; D possibly corresponds to TRBD2 (6 bases). The germline V gene has CDR1 SEHNR and CDR2 FQNEAQ (reference sequence). V was pared by 5 bases and J by 5 bases, with 20 bases between. This CDR3 has 16 amino acids. The chain's CDR3 is CASSPTSGVGGDTQYF. CDR3 bases: TGTGCCAGCAGCCCCACCTCTGGGGTGGGAGGAGATACGCAGTATTTT.